This T cell receptor beta chain originates from a study of OX40 agonist ivuxolimab in advanced cancers. In the study overall: Mean age around 64 years, range roughly 20 to 85; 82.7% male.

The CDR3 loop spans 17 amino acids. After removal of 0 bases from V and 5 bases from J, the junction contained 11 bases not matched to a gene. Germline CDR1 and CDR2: SEHNR and FQNEAQ (reference sequence). Assay: immunoSEQ multiplex PCR; the TCRdb copy retains only in-frame clones and omits some. The sample contains about 120,000 clones, just under 95% of which appear only once. Samples of blood were obtained at baseline, on cycle 4 day 1, and on cycle 7 day 1. The sequences come from CD4+ or CD8+ T cells sorted from blood, collected in a trial of the OX40 agonist ivuxolimab. V and J are TRBV7-9 and TRBJ2-5; 8 bases line up with TRBD2. The source is an adult with an advanced solid tumor such as melanoma, head and neck, liver or kidney cancer. CDR3 nucleotides: TGTGCCAGCAGCTTAGCGCGTGTCCGGGAGGGCCTTGAGACCCAGTACTTC. Translated: CASSLARVREGLETQYF.